A single sample is the source of the 25 T cell receptor beta chains below, sequenced in a study of shared clonotypes between healthy human individuals. Repertoires were generated with immunoSEQ multiplex PCR, while TCRdb's copy carries only in-frame clones and drops some. The data hold 400,000 to 600,000 clones, with around 79% observed a single time. What was sequenced was PBMCs. These receptors were obtained from a woman aged 35 to 49 in good health. Some clones in this sample may be carry-over from other donors' samples.

The chain uses TRBV27 and TRBJ2-7; 8 nucleotides agree with TRBD1. J gave up 2 bases and V 3 bases, and 6 bases lay outside the gene matches. CDR3 size: 15 residues. Germline V gene sequence: CDR1 MNHEY, CDR2 SMNVEV (reference sequence). Here the CDR3 reads CASSLTGTGPYEQYF. The CDR3 DNA sequence: TGTGCCAGCAGTTTGACCGGGACAGGTCCCTACGAGCAGTACTTC.

This rearrangement joins TRBV6-6 to TRBJ1-5; perhaps TRBD1 as D (5 bases). Germline V gene data show CDR1 as MNHNY and CDR2 as SVGAGI (reference sequence). Trimming shortened V by 6 bases and J by 7 bases, and 13 bases separated the two germline ends. The CDR3 has 13 residues. The DNA of the CDR3 is TGTGCCAGCAGCGCCGGCCAGGGACAGCCCCAGCATTTT. It is translated as CASSAGQGQPQHF.

The chain links TRBV7-9 to TRBJ2-1, with TRBD1 as a possible D gene (5 bases). The V gene lost 1 base and the J gene lost 7 bases, with 11 bases spanning the gap. CDR1 SEHNR and CDR2 FQNEAQ come from the germline V gene (reference sequence). The CDR3 extends over 14 amino acids. CDR3 region: CASSLVRKGNEQFF. The CDR3 nucleotides are TGTGCCAGCAGCTTAGTACGGAAGGGGAATGAGCAGTTCTTC.

This clone was counted a few times. The chain has TRBV10-2 and TRBJ2-5; 11 bases map to TRBD2. V dropped 4 bases and J dropped 4; count of bases not matched to a gene: 8. This CDR3 has 16 amino acids. From germline, CDR1 is WSHSY and CDR2 SAAADI. The CDR3 region is CASSALLAGEGETQYF. The CDR3, as DNA: TGCGCCAGCAGTGCCCTACTAGCGGGAGAAGGAGAGACCCAGTACTTC.

This clone was detected a few times. The CDR3 nucleotides are TGTGCCAGCAGTGAATGGGGGGCCAGCTACACCTTC. Translation gives CASSEWGASYTF. The gene calls are TRBV6-1 and TRBJ1-2; tentatively, D is TRBD1 (6 bases). Trimming took 2 bases from V and 9 from J, leaving 10 bases between them. This CDR3 comprises 12 residues. The V gene's germline CDR1 is MNHNS and CDR2 SASEGT.

The rearrangement uses TRBV6-6 and TRBJ1-3; no firm D call. Germline loops: CDR1 MNHNY, CDR2 SVGAGI (reference sequence). Trimming pared 6 bases from V and 2 bases from J, leaving 8 bases between. This CDR3 has 13 amino acids. This CDR3 reads CASSPRAGNTIYF. CDR3 DNA sequence: TGTGCCAGCAGCCCGAGGGCTGGAAACACCATATATTTT.

The rearrangement uses TRBV30 and TRBJ1-5, with 8 bases aligning to TRBD1. V lost 3 bases to trimming and J lost 6 bases; unmatched junction nucleotides: 7. Germline CDR1 reads GTSNPN; CDR2 reads SVGIG (reference sequence). This CDR3 has 14 residues. The CDR3, as DNA: TGTGCCTGGAGCCTCGGACAGGGAAGTCAGCCCCAGCATTTT. Translation gives CAWSLGQGSQPQHF.

V is TRBV28 and J is TRBJ2-5; 7 bases are shared with TRBD2. V lost 7 bases and J lost 4; bases outside the gene matches: 3. Germline values: CDR1 MDHEN, CDR2 SYDVKM. The length of the CDR3 is 12 residues. The CDR3 nucleotides read TGTGCCAGCACGGGCGGGAGAGAGACCCAGTACTTC. This encodes CASTGGRETQYF.

This clone came up a few times. The chain joins TRBV6-6 to TRBJ2-4, with D uncertain. This CDR3 spans 16 amino acids. Germline loops: CDR1 MNHNY, CDR2 SVGAGI (reference sequence). V shed 5 bases and J shed 2 bases, with 16 bases lying between them. The CDR3 nucleotides read TGTGCCAGCAGTAGTGGACCCCCGTTTACCAAAAACATTCAGTACTTC. Translated: CASSSGPPFTKNIQYF.

The chain combines TRBV9 with TRBJ2-2; 10 bases fit TRBD2. V lost 0 bases, J lost 4 bases, and 9 bases stayed unmatched. Germline-derived CDR1 and CDR2 are SGDLS and YYNGEE. The CDR3 runs to 18 residues. The CDR3 loop reads CASSVESASGSGTGELFF. The CDR3 nucleotides are TGTGCCAGCAGCGTAGAATCGGCTAGCGGGAGCGGCACCGGGGAGCTGTTTTTT.

The chain employs TRBV2 and TRBJ1-1, with 8 bases matching TRBD1. The germline CDR1 and CDR2 sequences are SNHLY and FYNNEI. The ends lost 5 bases at V and 3 bases at J; junction bases unmatched: 5. The CDR3 spans 14 residues. This chain's CDR3 is CASSTDREDTEAFF. DNA for the CDR3: TGTGCCAGCAGTACGGACAGGGAGGACACTGAAGCTTTCTTT.

V and J are TRBV5-1 and TRBJ2-5; D uncertain. The length of the CDR3 is 14 residues. Germline V gene lookup returns CDR1 SGHRS and CDR2 YFSETQ. Trimming shortened V by 1 base and J by 0 bases, and 7 bases separated the two germline ends. The DNA of the CDR3 is TGCGCCAGCAGCTTGATGTGGAACCAAGAGACCCAGTACTTC. This translates into CASSLMWNQETQYF.

The chain recombines TRBV18 with TRBJ1-2; the match to TRBD1 covers 9 bases. The V gene end was trimmed by 3 bases and the J gene end by 0 bases; junction bases not matched to a gene: 5. The CDR3 is 16 amino acids. The V gene's germline CDR1 is KGHSH and CDR2 LQKENI. The chain's CDR3 is CASSPWTGATNYGYTF. The CDR3 bases are TGTGCCAGCTCACCCTGGACAGGGGCCACTAACTATGGCTACACCTTC.

The chain joins TRBV15 to TRBJ2-1; 11 nucleotides agree with TRBD2. The CDR3 runs 17 residues. V shed 1 base and J 9 bases; nucleotides not matched to a gene: 11. Germline CDR1 is LNHNV and CDR2 is YYDKDF (reference sequence). The CDR3 bases are TGTGCCACCAGCAGAGTCCGACTAGCGGGACACCCAGGTGAGCAGTTCTTC. Protein sequence: CATSRVRLAGHPGEQFF.

This chain connects TRBV7-2 to TRBJ2-3; tentatively, D is TRBD2 (6 bases). CDR1 is SGHTA, CDR2 FQGNSA, per germline. Deletions cut 2 bases from V and 1 base from J, with 13 bases between. The CDR3 length is 16 residues. CDR3 in amino acids: CASSLTTRGGTDTQYF. The CDR3 DNA reads TGTGCCAGCAGCTTAACTACGCGGGGTGGCACAGATACGCAGTATTTT.

The CDR3 DNA reads as TGTGCCAGCAATCTAGCGGGAGGTCCGACCTACGAGCAGTACTTC. Protein product: CASNLAGGPTYEQYF. J is TRBJ2-7 and V is TRBV2; 11 positions agree with TRBD2. Trimming removed 7 bases from V and 2 bases from J; junction bases left unmatched: 7. Germline CDR1 SNHLY, CDR2 FYNNEI. The CDR3 runs to 15 residues.

This chain links TRBV6-1 with TRBJ2-7; D not resolved. The V and J ends lost 2 bases and 5 bases respectively, with 10 bases between them. This CDR3 comprises 13 residues. CDR1 is MNHNS, CDR2 SASEGT, per germline. This chain's CDR3 is CASSESDGHEQYF. CDR3 in DNA: TGTGCCAGCAGTGAATCTGACGGCCACGAGCAGTACTTC.

The chain recombines TRBV27 with TRBJ1-1, with TRBD1 matching over 8 bases. The CDR3 spans 13 residues. V gave up 5 bases and J gave up 6 bases; unmatched junction bases: 5. Germline loops: CDR1 MNHEY, CDR2 SMNVEV (reference sequence). DNA for the CDR3: TGTGCCAGCAGTCCACGACAGGGGTCTGAAGCTTTCTTT. Its translation is CASSPRQGSEAFF.

The V call is TRBV5-6, the J call TRBJ1-4; no firm D call. V was pared by 0 bases and J by 8 bases, with 11 bases between. Germline V lookup: CDR1 SGHDT, CDR2 YYEEEE. CDR3 size: 14 residues. DNA of the CDR3: TGTGCCAGCAGCTTGGGTGCAGTTTCGGAAAAACTGTTTTTT. The encoded protein is CASSLGAVSEKLFF.

For this clone: This sample also contains other DNA sequences that code for the same CDR3. This chain connects TRBV7-9 to TRBJ1-1, with 7 positions matching TRBD1. Losses at the gene ends were 4 bases for V and 6 bases for J; bases not matched to a gene: 11. CDR1 and CDR2 (germline): SEHNR, FQNEAQ (reference sequence). The CDR3 length is 15 residues. The DNA of the CDR3 is TGTGCCAGCAGCTCCAACCGGGACAGAGGTGCTGAAGCTTTCTTT. Translating it yields CASSSNRDRGAEAFF.

This clone was counted many times. The chain combines TRBV14 with TRBJ2-1; D gene ambiguous. The length of the CDR3 is 11 residues. Germline loops: CDR1 SGHDN, CDR2 FVKESK. V was trimmed by 2 bases and J by 5 bases, leaving 1 base between them. The CDR3 is CASSQNNEQFF. CDR3 in DNA: TGTGCCAGCAGCCAAAACAATGAGCAGTTCTTC.

The V gene is TRBV6-1, the J gene TRBJ2-7; 9 bases match TRBD1. Trimming cost V 1 base and J 5 bases; bases outside gene matches: 12. The CDR3 consists of 17 residues. Germline CDR1 is MNHNS and CDR2 is SASEGT. CDR3 nucleotides: TGTGCCAGCAGTGAAGTAGTGGCCGGACAGGGGAGACACGAGCAGTACTTC. Encoded protein: CASSEVVAGQGRHEQYF.

V and J are TRBV7-9 and TRBJ1-1; no clear D gene. The CDR3 totals 14 residues. The V end was cut by 4 bases, the J end by 1 base, with 10 bases between. Germline values: CDR1 SEHNR, CDR2 FQNEAQ (reference sequence). Here the CDR3 DNA reads TGTGCCAGCAGCTCTTTTCAGAGGAACACTGAAGCTTTCTTT. As protein: CASSSFQRNTEAFF.

This clone was picked up a small number of times. CDR3 in amino acids: CASSLVGGRGNQPQHF. The CDR3 DNA reads as TGTGCCAGCAGCTTAGTGGGGGGCAGGGGCAATCAGCCCCAGCATTTT. The V and J genes are TRBV7-2 and TRBJ1-5; D may be TRBD1 (6 bases). V lost 1 base and J lost 2, with 12 bases in between. This CDR3 has 16 residues. Germline V gene sequence: CDR1 SGHTA, CDR2 FQGNSA.

The gene calls are TRBV28 and TRBJ2-1, with unresolved D. V was trimmed by 6 bases and J by 10 bases, leaving 7 bases between them. In germline, CDR1 is MDHEN, CDR2 SYDVKM. This CDR3 has 10 residues. CDR3 coding DNA: TGTGCCAGCAGGGATCGGGAGCAGTTCTTC. It yields the protein CASRDREQFF.